Listed here are 29 T cell receptor beta chains from one sample, sequenced in a study of blood T cells in healthy people across ages (dated by TCRdb to the mid-2010s). Library construction relied on 5' RACE. TCRdb records Illumina HiSeq 2500 as the sequencer. A second about 6 to 11 cycle PCR used a sample-barcoded 5' primer and a J-beta primer mix. Through fastp at Q25 and MiXCR, TCRdb rebuilt clones from the public reads, retaining in-frame beta chains. Rows matching on CDR3 protein sequence are summarized as one entry with the most common DNA and genes. Across this sample there are just under 900,000 distinct CDR3 sequences, with 25% to 30% seen only once. Together, the top ten hold 17% of the sample. The specimen was blood. The receptors here all came from a woman at least 80 years old in good health.

This clonotype has a count of ten or more. The chain employs TRBV5-1 and TRBJ2-3, with unresolved D. Germline V gene data show CDR1 as SGHRS and CDR2 as YFSETQ. CDR3 length: 16 amino acids. Deletions cut 0 bases from V and 1 base from J, with 12 bases between. The chain's CDR3 is CASSLVGRWGTDTQYF. CDR3 DNA sequence: TGCGCCAGCAGCTTGGTCGGCCGTTGGGGCACAGATACGCAGTATTTT.

This clonotype was found many times. This chain uses TRBV7-2 with TRBJ2-3, with 11 bases fitting TRBD2. Per the germline V gene, CDR1 is SGHTA and CDR2 is FQGNSA. This CDR3 has 15 residues. V dropped 5 bases and J dropped 4; count of bases not matched to a gene: 5. CDR3 amino acids: CASSPTSGVPDTQYF. The CDR3 bases are TGTGCCAGCAGCCCGACTAGCGGGGTACCAGATACGCAGTATTTT.

This clonotype has just one count. A much bigger clone sits one base away, suggesting this may be a read error. The CDR3 DNA reads as TGTGCCAGCAGTTCAGAAGCGGCCTATGGCTACACCTTC. Translated: CASSSEAAYGYTF. V and J are TRBV12-3 or TRBV12-4 and TRBJ1-2; D is unclear. V was cut by 4 bases and J by 4 bases, with 10 bases left in between. The CDR3 contains 13 residues.

This chain links TRBV20-1 with TRBJ1-4, with no clear D. Between the trimmed V and J ends, which lost 5 bases and 5 bases, there was a span of 18 bases. Germline-derived CDR1 and CDR2 are DFQATT and SNEGSKA (reference sequence). This CDR3 spans 15 amino acids. The CDR3 region is CSAYQTGRVNEKLFF. Written as DNA, the CDR3 is TGCAGTGCTTATCAGACCGGGAGAGTAAATGAAAAACTGTTTTTT.

This clonotype occurred many times. The chain links TRBV4-3 to TRBJ2-1, with a possible D match to TRBD2 (6 bases). V was cut by 4 bases and J by 0 bases, with 10 bases left in between. This CDR3 is 15 amino acids long. Germline V lookup: CDR1 LGHNA, CDR2 YSLEER. The CDR3 is CASSPYSGSYNEQFF. CDR3 nucleotide sequence: TGCGCCAGCAGCCCATATAGCGGCTCCTACAATGAGCAGTTCTTC.

This clonotype showed up just a few times. V and J are TRBV28 and TRBJ2-4; D not resolved. CDR1 and CDR2 from the germline V gene are MDHEN and SYDVKM. V gave up 1 base and J gave up 1 base, with 11 bases separating them. This CDR3 comprises 16 residues. This CDR3 reads CASSLYRNSAKNIQYF. Written as DNA, the CDR3 is TGTGCCAGCAGTTTATACAGAAACAGCGCCAAAAACATTCAGTACTTC.

This clonotype was observed at least ten times. The rearrangement links TRBV12-3 or TRBV12-4 to TRBJ2-3, with 10 nucleotides matching TRBD2. Trimming removed 7 bases from V and 3 bases from J; junction bases left unmatched: 10. The CDR3 runs 16 residues. The CDR3 bases are TGTGCCAGCATCCTCCTTCCAGCGGGGGGGACAGATACGCAGTATTTT. Protein product: CASILLPAGGTDTQYF.

Regarding this clonotype: This may come from a read error, since a much larger clone is one base off. This chain links TRBV6-2 or TRBV6-3 with TRBJ1-2; the D is unclear. From germline, CDR1 is MNHEY and CDR2 SVGEGT. The length of the CDR3 is 20 residues. CDR3: CASGYEFYVASPQRVDGYTF. The CDR3 coding sequence is TGTGCCAGCGGTTACGAGTTTTATGTGGCAAGCCCCCAAAGAGTGGATGGCTACACCTTC.

The J gene is TRBJ2-3, the V gene TRBV18; no reliable D call. This CDR3 is 14 amino acids long. CDR1 is KGHSH, CDR2 LQKENI, per germline. V was cut by 2 bases and J by 0 bases, with 6 bases left in between. The CDR3 DNA reads TGTGCCAGCTCACCAGTTTCTAGCACAGATACGCAGTATTTT. This sequence encodes CASSPVSSTDTQYF.

This clonotype showed up just once. The rearrangement joins TRBV30 to TRBJ2-5, with D perhaps TRBD1 (5 bases). Trimming took 5 bases from V and 5 from J, leaving 18 bases between them. The CDR3 extends over 14 amino acids. The germline V gene has CDR1 GTSNPN and CDR2 SVGIG (reference sequence). DNA for the CDR3: TGTGCCTGGGACCCCCAGGGCCACCGGGAGACCCAGTACTTC. Translated: CAWDPQGHRETQYF.

On this clonotype: Since a much larger clone is just one base distant, this may be a read error. This sequence joins TRBV7-2 and TRBJ2-5; D perhaps matches TRBD1 (6 bases). Looked up from germline, CDR1 is SGHTA and CDR2 is FQGNSA. The CDR3 length is 12 residues. CDR3 in amino acids: CAGSLGAKTQYF. The CDR3 DNA sequence: TGTGCCGGCAGCTTGGGGGCGAAGACCCAGTACTTC. Combining the CDR3 with reference TRBV7-2 and TRBJ2-5 gives the whole variable domain GAGVSQSPSNKVTEKGKDVELRCDPISGHTALYWYRQSLGQGLEFLIYFQGNSAPDKSGLPSDRFSAERTGGSVSTLTIQRTQQEDSAVYLCAGSLGAKTQYFGPGTRLLVL.

This clonotype was seen only a few times. The chain carries TRBV6-5 and TRBJ2-4; possibly TRBD2 for D (7 bases). The CDR3 extends over 12 amino acids. Trimming took off 6 bases at V and 13 bases at J, with 16 bases between the two ends. Germline CDR1 is MNHEY and CDR2 is SVGAGI. CDR3 region: CASSPEGGEQYF. The CDR3 DNA follows: TGTGCCAGCAGCCCTGAAGGGGGGGAGCAGTACTTC.

This clonotype showed up many times. The chain recombines TRBV5-1 with TRBJ2-3, with D tentatively TRBD1 (5 bases). The germline CDR1 and CDR2 sequences are SGHRS and YFSETQ. Between the trimmed V and J ends, which lost 4 bases and 2 bases, there was a span of 11 bases. The CDR3 has 14 residues. CDR3 bases: TGCGCCAGCAGCCTTCAAGGGGTCACAGATACGCAGTATTTT. Translating gives CASSLQGVTDTQYF.

This chain connects TRBV11-2 to TRBJ1-1; 9 bases are shared with TRBD1. Germline trimming cut 5 bases from V and 11 bases from J; bases unmatched to any gene: 9. The V gene's germline CDR1 is SGHAT and CDR2 FQNNGV. This CDR3 region has 13 residues. The CDR3 nucleotides read TGTGCCAGCAGCGGCTACAGGGGGCCGTGGGCTTTCTTT. This encodes CASSGYRGPWAFF.

Ten or more counts support this clonotype. The V and J genes are TRBV10-3 and TRBJ2-7; the match to TRBD1 covers 7 bases. The trim removed 5 bases at V and 0 bases at J, leaving 10 bases unmatched. The CDR3 is made up of 16 amino acids. Germline CDR1 is ENHRY and CDR2 is SYGVKD. This chain's CDR3 is CAISSTGTANSYEQYF. DNA of the CDR3: TGTGCCATCAGTTCGACCGGGACAGCGAACTCCTACGAGCAGTACTTC.

In this sample, this clonotype turned up many times. The CDR3 reads CSARESLTDTQYF. The CDR3 DNA reads as TGCAGTGCTAGAGAGTCCCTCACAGATACGCAGTATTTT. The chain is built from TRBV20-1 and TRBJ2-3, with no clear D. The CDR3 sequence is 13 residues long. Deletions cut 0 bases from V and 2 bases from J, with 6 bases between. Germline CDR1 DFQATT, CDR2 SNEGSKA (reference sequence).

This clonotype was seen only a few times. V and J are TRBV5-1 and TRBJ2-1; D is tentatively TRBD1 or TRBD2 (7 bases each). Deletions cut 4 bases from V and 8 bases from J, with 25 bases between. Germline lookup yields CDR1 SGHRS and CDR2 YFSETQ. CDR3 length: 17 residues. In nucleotides, the CDR3 is TGCGCCAGCAGCGTTGGGGGGGGAACAGGGGTTGGGCATGAGCAGTTCTTC. This codes for CASSVGGGTGVGHEQFF.

Comment on this clonotype: Since a much larger clone is just one base distant, this may be a read error. The V gene is TRBV12-3 or TRBV12-4, the J gene TRBJ2-3; 9 nucleotides line up with TRBD2. The CDR3 is 15 amino acids. Here the CDR3 reads CAVGVGGGVADTRYF. The CDR3 DNA reads TGTGCCGTTGGGGTAGGCGGGGGGGTTGCAGATACGCGGTATTTT.

This clonotype was counted at least ten times. The chain is built from TRBV29-1 and TRBJ1-5; D remains unclear. Trimming removed 1 base at V and 0 bases at J, with 10 bases between. The CDR3 covers 15 residues. Germline V gives CDR1 SQVTM, CDR2 ANQGSEA. CDR3: CSVEGKDYSNQPQHF. The CDR3 DNA reads TGCAGCGTTGAAGGCAAGGATTATAGCAATCAGCCCCAGCATTTT. The full variable domain, rest sourced from reference TRBV29-1 and TRBJ1-5, is SAVISQKPSRDICQRGTSLTIQCQVDSQVTMMFWYRQQPGQSLTLIATANQGSEATYESGFVIDKFPISRPNLTFSTLTVSNMSPEDSSIYLCSVEGKDYSNQPQHFGDGTRLSIL.

This chain links TRBV28 with TRBJ1-2, with TRBD1 as a possible D gene (5 bases). V was clipped by 10 bases and J by 2 bases, with 14 bases between them. In germline, CDR1 is MDHEN, CDR2 SYDVKM. This CDR3 is 13 amino acids long. CDR3 DNA: TGTGCCACCCGAGGAGGGACGAACTATGGCTACACCTTC. Its protein product is CATRGGTNYGYTF.

The rearrangement links TRBV30 to TRBJ1-1; perhaps TRBD1 as D (5 bases). V lost 4 bases, J lost 6 bases, and 15 bases lay in between. CDR1 GTSNPN and CDR2 SVGIG come from the germline V gene (reference sequence). This CDR3 has 13 residues. The CDR3 bases are TGTGCCTGGATTCCATTGCGGGGCCCTGAAGCTTTCTTT. Protein sequence: CAWIPLRGPEAFF.

V is TRBV27 and J is TRBJ2-7, with 9 bases lining up with TRBD1. Germline lookup yields CDR1 MNHEY and CDR2 SMNVEV (reference sequence). V was pared by 6 bases and J by 3 bases, with 9 bases of the junction left unmatched. The CDR3 extends over 15 amino acids. The CDR3 reads CASRYTQGAHYEQYF. DNA of the CDR3: TGTGCCAGCAGGTATACACAGGGGGCGCACTACGAGCAGTACTTC.

This clonotype occurred a few times. A clone one base away is much larger, so this may be a read error. The chain is built from TRBV12-3 or TRBV12-4 and TRBJ2-5, with 8 bases aligning to TRBD1. V lost 5 bases, J lost 11 bases, and 16 bases stayed unmatched. The CDR3 covers 15 residues. The CDR3 nucleotides read TGTGCCAGCAGTCAACGGGACAGGAGTGACAATGAGCAGTACTTC. Translated, it gives CASSQRDRSDNEQYF.

A word on this clonotype: This may come from a read error, since a much larger clone is one base off. The chain combines TRBV6-1 with TRBJ1-2; weak D call: TRBD1 (6 bases). This CDR3 spans 13 amino acids. The germline gives CDR1 MNHNS, CDR2 SASEGT. CDR3 sequence: CASSQRRQDGCTF. The CDR3 region has the DNA TGTGCCAGCAGTCAGAGGAGACAGGATGGCTGCACCTTC.

On this clonotype: A much larger clone lies one base from this, so it may be a read error. This chain joins TRBV18 and TRBJ2-5, with 9 bases fitting TRBD1. This CDR3 has 16 amino acids. Germline CDR1 reads KGHSH; CDR2 reads LQKENI. DNA for the CDR3: TGTGCCAGCTCACCATCAGGACAGGGGACCAAAAACATTCAGAACTTC. It translates to CASSPSGQGTKNIQNF.

This clonotype was counted many times. The J gene is TRBJ1-6, the V gene TRBV4-3, with D unclear. The CDR3 is made up of 13 amino acids. CDR1 is LGHNA and CDR2 is YSLEER in the germline V gene. The V end lost 0 bases, the J end lost 16 bases, and 13 bases lay between the germline ends. The CDR3 bases are TGCGCCAGCAGCCAAGAGTGGCAGACGCCTCTCCACTTT. Translation: CASSQEWQTPLHF.

This clonotype has a count of ten or more. This chain connects TRBV7-2 to TRBJ1-4; no clear D gene. Deletions cut 1 base from V and 1 base from J, with 4 bases between. Germline-derived CDR1 and CDR2 are SGHTA and FQGNSA. This CDR3 has 14 residues. CDR3 loop: CASSLGGTNEKLFF. As DNA, the CDR3 is TGTGCCAGCAGCTTAGGCGGAACTAATGAAAAACTGTTTTTT.

This clonotype was counted at least ten times. This chain joins TRBV12-3 or TRBV12-4 and TRBJ1-1, with D hard to call. The CDR3 contains 14 residues. The V end was cut by 6 bases, the J end by 5 bases, with 16 bases between. CDR3 sequence: CASRPMDPGTEAFF. The CDR3 nucleotides read TGTGCCAGCAGGCCAATGGACCCGGGGACTGAAGCTTTCTTT.

This clonotype was recorded a few times. CDR3 coding DNA: TGCGCCAGCAGCGAAACACAGGGGGTCAGGAACACTGAAGCTTTCTTT. Amino acid sequence: CASSETQGVRNTEAFF. The genes are TRBV5-1 and TRBJ1-1; the match to TRBD1 covers 8 bases. This CDR3 has 16 residues. Germline values: CDR1 SGHRS, CDR2 YFSETQ. The V gene end was trimmed by 4 bases and the J gene end by 1 base; junction bases not matched to a gene: 9. Supplemented by reference TRBV5-1 and TRBJ1-1, the full variable domain reads KAGVTQTPRYLIKTRGQQVTLSCSPISGHRSVSWYQQTPGQGLQFLFEYFSETQRNKGNFPGRFSGRQFSNSRSEMNVSTLELGDSALYLCASSETQGVRNTEAFFGQGTRLTVV.